The 17 T cell receptor beta chains given below trace back to one sample, sequenced in a study of cytomegalovirus exposure and HLA in healthy donors (dated by TCRdb to about 2017). The library was prepared using the immunoSEQ multiplex PCR assay. For the multiplex PCR, a mixture combining 60 forward primers for TCR Vbeta segments and 13 reverse primers for TCR Jbeta segments was used. TCRdb retrieved this table from immuneACCESS and kept in-frame rearrangements only. Not all clones are present; in checked studies, unresolved V genes account for under half, and no reason is known for the remainder. Within this sample are 85,000 to 100,000 clones, with 79% of them counted one time only. Jointly, the top ten make up 3% to 4% of the sample. Sequencing used PBMCs. The receptors were sampled from a woman between 40 and 55 years old in good health and CMV-seronegative.

The chain recombines TRBV29-1 with TRBJ1-5; 8 positions match TRBD1. After removal of 5 bases from V and 4 bases from J, the junction contained 10 bases not matched to a gene. The CDR3 is 15 amino acids. CDR1 SQVTM and CDR2 ANQGSEA come from the germline V gene. CDR3 amino acids: CSVSYGTGDNQPQHF. In DNA form, the CDR3 reads TGCAGCGTTTCTTACGGGACAGGTGATAATCAGCCCCAGCATTTT.

On this clone itself: Germline and junction disagree at one end, which may indicate a read error. V and J are TRBV7-9 and TRBJ1-2; no firm D call. Germline V gene sequence: CDR1 SEHNR, CDR2 FQNEAQ (reference sequence). The CDR3 contains 12 residues. Here the CDR3 reads CSSSPTPYGYTF. The CDR3 nucleotides read TGTTCCAGCAGCCCCACACCGTATGGCTACACCTTC.

This clone occurred a few times. This chain links TRBV5-6 with TRBJ2-7, with D perhaps matching TRBD1 (5 bases). Germline values: CDR1 SGHDT, CDR2 YYEEEE. The V end was cut by 4 bases, the J end by 2 bases, with 10 bases between. The CDR3 is made up of 13 amino acids. The CDR3 sequence is CASSPDKTYEQYF. The CDR3 DNA sequence: TGTGCCAGCAGCCCGGACAAAACCTACGAGCAGTACTTC.

This sequence joins TRBV6-5 and TRBJ1-6, with D perhaps matching TRBD1 (5 bases). Deletions cut 7 bases from V and 10 bases from J, with 17 bases between. CDR3 size: 14 residues. Germline CDR1 and CDR2: MNHEY and SVGAGI. CDR3 nucleotides: TGTGCCAGCACCGAAAGCAGGGCCGGGTCACCCCTCCACTTT. It encodes CASTESRAGSPLHF.

This clone was counted a single time. The chain uses TRBV18 and TRBJ1-1; no clear D. Germline V lookup: CDR1 KGHSH, CDR2 LQKENI. CDR3 length: 15 residues. Trimming removed 3 bases from V and 1 base from J, with 12 bases in between. CDR3 DNA sequence: TGTGCCAGCTCACCCGGACTGACGGCGAACACTGAAGCTTTCTTT. The encoded protein is CASSPGLTANTEAFF.

This clone was counted a few times. V gene TRBV7-3 combines with J gene TRBJ2-3; TRBD2 agrees at 7 bases. CDR3 length: 16 amino acids. The V gene end was trimmed by 5 bases and the J gene end by 0 bases; junction bases not matched to a gene: 8. Germline V gene lookup returns CDR1 SGHTA and CDR2 FQGTGA. As DNA, the CDR3 is TGTGCCAGCAGCCCCGGGGGGAAGGCTAGCACAGATACGCAGTATTTT. Translation: CASSPGGKASTDTQYF.

V is TRBV6-5 and J is TRBJ1-3, with D maybe TRBD1 (6 bases). CDR1 MNHEY and CDR2 SVGAGI come from the germline V gene. The CDR3 is 15 amino acids. Trimming shortened V by 8 bases and J by 4 bases, and 18 bases separated the two germline ends. CDR3 sequence reads: CASRSNPRGGNTIYF. The DNA of the CDR3 is TGTGCCAGCCGATCCAACCCCAGGGGAGGAAACACCATATATTTT.

This clone was found once. The CDR3 DNA follows: TGCGCCAGCAGCCAAAGTAGCGGGGTGGGCTATGAGCAGTTCTTC. Amino acid sequence: CASSQSSGVGYEQFF. The V gene is TRBV4-3, the J gene TRBJ2-1; TRBD2 matches at 8 bases. V lost 2 bases, J lost 8 bases, and 8 bases stayed unmatched. This CDR3 is 15 amino acids long. Germline lookup yields CDR1 LGHNA and CDR2 YSLEER.

This chain links TRBV30 with TRBJ1-2; TRBD1 matches 7 bases. CDR1 and CDR2 (germline): GTSNPN, SVGIG (reference sequence). The CDR3 is 15 residues long. With 0 bases clipped from V and 4 bases from J, the junction kept 8 bases outside the gene matches. In DNA form, the CDR3 reads TGTGCCTGGAGTGTACGGGCAGGGGGATCCTATGGCTACACCTTC. As protein: CAWSVRAGGSYGYTF.

V gene TRBV6-5 combines with J gene TRBJ1-2, with D possibly being TRBD1 (5 bases). Germline loops: CDR1 MNHEY, CDR2 SVGAGI. V was trimmed by 6 bases and J by 4 bases, leaving 18 bases between them. This CDR3 spans 15 amino acids. CDR3 loop: CASSDSTGLIYGYTF. CDR3 coding DNA: TGTGCCAGCAGCGACTCTACAGGTTTGATCTATGGCTACACCTTC.

This chain connects TRBV7-7 to TRBJ2-5; 7 bases map to TRBD2. In germline, CDR1 is SSHAT, CDR2 FNYEAQ (reference sequence). The junction had 6 bases not matched to a gene; V was cut back by 2 bases and J by 0 bases. The CDR3 spans 16 residues. CDR3 in amino acids: CASSLMSGRDQETQYF. The CDR3, as DNA: TGTGCCAGCAGCTTAATGTCAGGGAGGGACCAAGAGACCCAGTACTTC. Together with reference TRBV7-7 and TRBJ2-5, the CDR3 gives the full variable domain: GAGVSQSPRYKVTKRGQDVTLRCDPISSHATLYWYQQALGQGPEFLTYFNYEAQPDKSGLPSDRFSAERPEGSISTLTIQRTEQRDSAMYRCASSLMSGRDQETQYFGPGTRLLVL.

In its sample, this clone was seen once. The chain recombines TRBV10-3 with TRBJ1-2; 7 bases map to TRBD1. The CDR3 totals 14 residues. V trimming: 2 bases; J trimming: 1 base; junction bases outside the gene matches: 1. Per the germline V gene, CDR1 is ENHRY and CDR2 is SYGVKD. The CDR3 protein is CAISEGTVNYGYTF. The CDR3 bases are TGTGCCATCAGTGAGGGGACAGTTAACTATGGCTACACCTTC.

Here the CDR3 DNA reads TGTGCCAGCAGCCCCAGGACAGGGGACGGCGGGGAGCTGTTTTTT. Protein sequence: CASSPRTGDGGELFF. The chain couples TRBV7-2 to TRBJ2-2, with 9 bases that match TRBD1. The CDR3 sequence is 15 residues long. Germline V gives CDR1 SGHTA, CDR2 FQGNSA. The trim removed 5 bases at V and 7 bases at J, leaving 8 bases unmatched.

The rearrangement links TRBV4-3 to TRBJ2-2, with 7 nucleotides matching TRBD1. V shed 0 bases, J shed 5 bases, and the junction held 3 bases outside the gene matches. The CDR3 has 15 amino acids. CDR1 and CDR2 from the germline V gene are LGHNA and YSLEER. CDR3 bases: TGCGCCAGCAGCCAAGATTCAGGGGGAACCGGGGAGCTGTTTTTT. Translation gives CASSQDSGGTGELFF.

V and J are TRBV15 and TRBJ1-2, with D tentatively TRBD1 (6 bases). Trimming removed 2 bases at V and 4 bases at J, with 11 bases between. In germline, CDR1 is LNHNV, CDR2 YYDKDF (reference sequence). The CDR3 runs 14 residues. CDR3 nucleotides: TGTGCCACCAGCAGACACAGGGATTTCTATGGCTACACCTTC. Translated, it gives CATSRHRDFYGYTF.

The chain uses TRBV7-3 and TRBJ1-5; 7 bases align to TRBD1. The CDR3 totals 15 residues. The V segment lost 5 bases and the J segment 2 bases; nucleotides outside the gene matches: 6. Germline CDR1 and CDR2: SGHTA and FQGTGA. In DNA form, the CDR3 reads TGTGCCAGCAGCCACAGGACAGGCGGCAATCAGCCCCAGCATTTT. Translation gives CASSHRTGGNQPQHF.

The rearrangement joins TRBV7-2 to TRBJ2-3; D is uncertain. Germline CDR1 reads SGHTA; CDR2 reads FQGNSA. Trimming stripped 5 bases from V and 3 bases from J, with 9 bases between. The CDR3 has 13 amino acids. CDR3: CASSPTGTDTQYF. The CDR3 DNA follows: TGTGCCAGCAGCCCAACGGGTACAGATACGCAGTATTTT.